Each of the 25 T cell receptor beta chains below was sequenced from the same sample in a study of shared clonotypes between healthy human individuals. Sequencing used immunoSEQ multiplex PCR; TCRdb keeps in-frame clones, though not all of them. The data hold fewer than 2.5 million clones, with roughly 93% observed a single time. Sequencing used naive CD4+ T cells from PBMCs. Regarding subset: CD45RA+ positively selected. These receptors originate from a man younger than 30 in good health. Some clones in this sample may be carry-over from other donors' samples.

The chain recombines TRBV4-1 with TRBJ2-5, with TRBD2 identical over 14 bases. This CDR3 has 17 amino acids. Germline V lookup: CDR1 MGHRA, CDR2 YSYEKL. The junction had 5 bases not matched to a gene; V was cut back by 1 base and J by 4 bases. In DNA, the CDR3 is TGCGCCAGCAGCCAAGGCCGACTAGCGGGAGGGGGAGAGACCCAGTACTTC. It codes for CASSQGRLAGGGETQYF.

The chain joins TRBV6-5 to TRBJ1-3; D ambiguous. Germline lookup yields CDR1 MNHEY and CDR2 SVGAGI. V lost 8 bases and J 0 bases, leaving 11 bases between the germline ends. The length of the CDR3 is 14 residues. The DNA for the CDR3 is TGTGCCAGCGGAGCAGGTAACTCTGGAAACACCATATATTTT. Its protein is CASGAGNSGNTIYF.

The rearrangement uses TRBV30 and TRBJ2-7, with D perhaps TRBD1 (5 bases). The CDR3 is 15 amino acids. In germline, CDR1 is GTSNPN, CDR2 SVGIG (reference sequence). V gave up 0 bases and J gave up 3 bases, with 15 bases separating them. DNA of the CDR3: TGTGCCTGGAGTGTATACCGGCAGGGTCTCTACGAGCAGTACTTC. Translated, it gives CAWSVYRQGLYEQYF.

Details on this clone: The CDR3 carries no conserved terminal phenylalanine or tryptophan, so it likely arises from a read error. Because the CDR3's place on the DNA is in doubt, the DNA is left out and the CDR3 is given as listed by TCRdb. The chain carries TRBV16 and TRBJ1-2; the table gives TRBD1 as D, unverified against the DNA. Germline-derived CDR1 and CDR2 are KGHSY and FQNENV. Both ends counted, the CDR3 spans 9 residues. CDR3 loop: CASSLTTGV.

The chain recombines TRBV13 with TRBJ2-7, with D tentatively TRBD1 (5 bases). Trimming removed 4 bases from V and 3 bases from J, with 7 bases in between. The germline gives CDR1 PRHDT, CDR2 FYEKMQ (reference sequence). CDR3 length equals 12 residues. The CDR3 loop reads CASSSRGYEQYF. The CDR3 DNA is TGTGCCAGCAGCTCTAGGGGCTACGAGCAGTACTTC.

V gene TRBV9 combines with J gene TRBJ2-7, with a possible D match to TRBD2 (5 bases). The V and J ends lost 2 bases and 7 bases respectively, with 22 bases between them. There are 16 residues in the CDR3. Germline lookup yields CDR1 SGDLS and CDR2 YYNGEE. In DNA, the CDR3 is TGTGCCAGCAGCGTGTCGGGGAGCGTGCCATTAGGGGAGCAGTACTTC. It encodes CASSVSGSVPLGEQYF. The full variable domain, in which reference TRBV9 and TRBJ2-7 provide the parts outside the CDR3, is DSGVTQTPKHLITATGQRVTLRCSPRSGDLSVYWYQQSLDQGLQFLIQYYNGEERAKGNILERFSAQQFPDLHSELNLSSLELGDSALYFCASSVSGSVPLGEQYFGPGTRLTVT.

This clone showed up just once. Other DNA sequences in the sample encode the same CDR3. The chain carries TRBV7-2 and TRBJ2-1; tentative D call: TRBD2 (6 bases). Germline-derived CDR1 and CDR2 are SGHTA and FQGNSA. The length of the CDR3 is 15 residues. Trimming shortened V by 3 bases and J by 0 bases, and 9 bases separated the two germline ends. CDR3 sequence reads: CASSFAGSSYNEQFF. The CDR3 coding sequence is TGTGCCAGCAGCTTTGCGGGGAGCTCCTACAATGAGCAGTTCTTC.

The chain carries TRBV18 and TRBJ1-5; D is undetermined. The CDR3 runs to 13 residues. CDR1 and CDR2 from the germline V gene are KGHSH and LQKENI. The ends were cut back, 5 bases at V and 4 bases at J, with 9 bases in the middle. In DNA, the CDR3 is TGTGCCAGCTCATCCGGGTCTAATCAGCCCCAGCATTTT. Translated, it gives CASSSGSNQPQHF.

This chain connects TRBV18 to TRBJ2-7; 11 positions agree with TRBD1. CDR1 is KGHSH, CDR2 LQKENI, per germline. CDR3 length: 14 amino acids. The J segment lost 6 bases and the V segment lost 2 bases, leaving 3 bases of the junction unmatched. CDR3 bases: TGTGCCAGCTCACCAGGGACAGGGGGGATCGAGCAGTACTTC. As protein: CASSPGTGGIEQYF.

V is TRBV7-2 and J is TRBJ1-2, with 8 bases lining up with TRBD1. The junction had 14 bases not matched to a gene; V was cut back by 7 bases and J by 7 bases. Per the germline V gene, CDR1 is SGHTA and CDR2 is FQGNSA. The CDR3 spans 15 residues. This CDR3 is CASTIFQGAPFGYTF. For the CDR3, the DNA is TGTGCCAGCACCATTTTTCAGGGGGCCCCCTTTGGCTACACCTTC. Looking up the rest from reference TRBV7-2 and TRBJ1-2 gives the full variable domain: GAGVSQSPSNKVTEKGKDVELRCDPISGHTALYWYRQSLGQGLEFLIYFQGNSAPDKSGLPSDRFSAERTGGSVSTLTIQRTQQEDSAVYLCASTIFQGAPFGYTFGSGTRLTVV.

The genes are TRBV4-3 and TRBJ1-2; D is perhaps TRBD1 (6 bases). Germline assignment: CDR1 LGHNA and CDR2 YSLEER. The CDR3 runs to 16 residues. Trimming removed 0 bases at V and 5 bases at J, with 16 bases between. The CDR3 sequence is CASSQEGARGTYGYTF. CDR3 DNA sequence: TGCGCCAGCAGCCAAGAAGGCGCCAGGGGCACTTATGGCTACACCTTC.

The rearrangement links TRBV5-1 to TRBJ2-2; TRBD2 matches 10 bases. V lost 4 bases, J lost 4 bases, and 4 bases stayed unmatched. The CDR3 sequence is 15 residues long. Germline CDR1 and CDR2: SGHRS and YFSETQ. The CDR3 protein is CASSLAGESTGELFF. The DNA for the CDR3 is TGCGCCAGCAGCCTAGCGGGAGAGTCCACCGGGGAGCTGTTTTTT.

The genes are TRBV4-3 and TRBJ2-3, with TRBD2 matching 13 bases. Germline V gives CDR1 LGHNA, CDR2 YSLEER. The CDR3 length is 18 residues. V dropped 2 bases and J dropped 8; count of bases not matched to a gene: 13. CDR3 sequence: CASSQLVGLAGPGGTQYF. DNA of the CDR3: TGCGCCAGCAGCCAACTCGTGGGACTAGCGGGACCCGGGGGTACGCAGTATTTT.

The chain links TRBV25-1 to TRBJ2-1, with TRBD1 matching over 8 bases. The CDR3 runs to 14 residues. Germline CDR1 reads MGHDK; CDR2 reads SYGVNS. Trimming took 0 bases from V and 6 from J; bases not matched to a gene: 1. CDR3 region: CASSEYRGPNEQFF. The CDR3 DNA sequence: TGTGCCAGCAGTGAATACAGGGGGCCCAATGAGCAGTTCTTC.

V gene TRBV7-2 combines with J gene TRBJ2-1; D is uncertain. CDR1 and CDR2 from the germline V gene are SGHTA and FQGNSA. The CDR3 sequence is 15 residues long. Trimming removed 6 bases at V and 0 bases at J, with 12 bases between. For the CDR3, the DNA is TGTGCCAGCAGTCCTGCTACAAGCTCCTACAATGAGCAGTTCTTC. Residues: CASSPATSSYNEQFF.

The chain recombines TRBV21-1 with TRBJ2-3; no DNA check was done on the table's D call, TRBD1. TRBV21-1 represents a pseudogene. This CDR3 region has 15 residues. Written as DNA, the CDR3 is TGTGCCAGCAGAGTACAGGGGGTGGGTACAGATACGCAGTATTTT. It encodes CASRVQGVGTDTQYF.

V usage is TRBV18 and J usage is TRBJ2-3; no clear D gene. Germline CDR1 is KGHSH and CDR2 is LQKENI. The CDR3 is 14 residues long. V dropped 1 base and J dropped 4 bases, with 9 bases sitting between them. The CDR3: CASSPLRSSDTQYF. The CDR3 coding sequence is TGTGCCAGCTCACCACTCAGGAGCTCAGATACGCAGTATTTT.

The gene calls are TRBV5-1 and TRBJ1-2; D may be TRBD1 (5 bases). With 4 bases removed from V and 3 bases from J, the gap between germline ends came to 13 bases. The CDR3 spans 14 residues. In germline, CDR1 is SGHRS, CDR2 YFSETQ. CDR3 sequence (DNA): TGCGCCAGCAGCGGGGACGGATTTGACTATGGCTACACCTTC. Protein sequence: CASSGDGFDYGYTF.

This clone has just one count. J is TRBJ2-1 and V is TRBV19; possibly TRBD2 for D (5 bases). Deletions cut 7 bases from V and 0 bases from J, with 13 bases between. This CDR3 has 15 amino acids. Germline V gene data show CDR1 as LNHDA and CDR2 as SQIVND (reference sequence). The CDR3 loop is CASKRSDHSYNEQFF. The CDR3 DNA reads TGTGCCAGTAAGCGGTCGGACCACTCCTACAATGAGCAGTTCTTC.

Regarding this clone: Other DNA sequences from this sample encode an identical CDR3 as well. The chain recombines TRBV7-3 with TRBJ1-1, with unresolved D. The CDR3 is 13 amino acids. Trimming pared 5 bases from V and 1 base from J, leaving 8 bases between. Germline loops: CDR1 SGHTA, CDR2 FQGTGA. In DNA form, the CDR3 reads TGTGCCAGCAGCCCTGGGCGGAACACTGAAGCTTTCTTT. Its protein is CASSPGRNTEAFF.

With respect to this clone: Other DNA variants within this sample encode the same CDR3. The gene calls are TRBV28 and TRBJ2-7; D call uncertain. Germline CDR1 reads MDHEN; CDR2 reads SYDVKM. The CDR3 is made up of 13 amino acids. Trimming took off 6 bases at V and 3 bases at J, with 12 bases between the two ends. The CDR3 here is CASRPGPSYEQYF. The CDR3, as DNA: TGTGCCAGCAGACCAGGACCGAGCTACGAGCAGTACTTC.

V and J are TRBV7-2 and TRBJ2-7, with D perhaps TRBD1 (6 bases). Trimming took 3 bases from V and 6 from J, leaving 9 bases between them. Germline V gene data show CDR1 as SGHTA and CDR2 as FQGNSA. This CDR3 has 12 amino acids. The CDR3 DNA reads TGTGCCAGCAGCTTTACAGGGACCGAGCAGTACTTC. Amino acids: CASSFTGTEQYF.

The chain employs TRBV28 and TRBJ2-2; 10 bases match TRBD2. Trimming removed 7 bases from V and 5 bases from J; junction bases left unmatched: 13. In germline, CDR1 is MDHEN, CDR2 SYDVKM. The CDR3 length is 17 residues. Written as DNA, the CDR3 is TGTGCCAGCAAATCCCTAGCGGGAGCCACACTAACCGGGGAGCTGTTTTTT. Translation gives CASKSLAGATLTGELFF.

V usage is TRBV2 and J usage is TRBJ2-5; TRBD2 agrees at 7 bases. The CDR3 consists of 15 residues. Trimming at V came to 1 base and at J to 2 bases, leaving 4 bases not matched to a gene. Germline V gene sequence: CDR1 SNHLY, CDR2 FYNNEI. CDR3 in amino acids: CASSEVPGGQETQYF. CDR3 bases: TGTGCCAGCAGTGAAGTCCCGGGAGGACAAGAGACCCAGTACTTC.

Comments on this clone: The sample carries other DNA sequences with the same CDR3. The gene calls are TRBV7-9 and TRBJ1-5, with D uncertain. The CDR3 extends over 13 amino acids. Germline assignment: CDR1 SEHNR and CDR2 FQNEAQ (reference sequence). Trimming removed 2 bases at V and 4 bases at J, with 6 bases between. CDR3 region: CASSLKGNQPQHF. CDR3 sequence (DNA): TGTGCCAGCAGCTTAAAAGGGAATCAGCCCCAGCATTTT.